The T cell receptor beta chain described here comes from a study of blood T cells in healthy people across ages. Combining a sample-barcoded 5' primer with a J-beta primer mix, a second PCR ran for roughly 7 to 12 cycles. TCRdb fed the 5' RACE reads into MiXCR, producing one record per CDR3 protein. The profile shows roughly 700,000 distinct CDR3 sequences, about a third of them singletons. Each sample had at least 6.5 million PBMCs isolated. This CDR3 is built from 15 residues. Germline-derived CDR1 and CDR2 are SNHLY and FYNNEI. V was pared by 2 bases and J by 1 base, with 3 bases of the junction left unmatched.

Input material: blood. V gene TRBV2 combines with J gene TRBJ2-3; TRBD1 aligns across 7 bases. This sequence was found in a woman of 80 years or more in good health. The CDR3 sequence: CASSELGGRTDTQYF. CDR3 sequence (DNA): TGTGCCAGCAGTGAATTAGGGGGCCGCACAGATACGCAGTATTTT.